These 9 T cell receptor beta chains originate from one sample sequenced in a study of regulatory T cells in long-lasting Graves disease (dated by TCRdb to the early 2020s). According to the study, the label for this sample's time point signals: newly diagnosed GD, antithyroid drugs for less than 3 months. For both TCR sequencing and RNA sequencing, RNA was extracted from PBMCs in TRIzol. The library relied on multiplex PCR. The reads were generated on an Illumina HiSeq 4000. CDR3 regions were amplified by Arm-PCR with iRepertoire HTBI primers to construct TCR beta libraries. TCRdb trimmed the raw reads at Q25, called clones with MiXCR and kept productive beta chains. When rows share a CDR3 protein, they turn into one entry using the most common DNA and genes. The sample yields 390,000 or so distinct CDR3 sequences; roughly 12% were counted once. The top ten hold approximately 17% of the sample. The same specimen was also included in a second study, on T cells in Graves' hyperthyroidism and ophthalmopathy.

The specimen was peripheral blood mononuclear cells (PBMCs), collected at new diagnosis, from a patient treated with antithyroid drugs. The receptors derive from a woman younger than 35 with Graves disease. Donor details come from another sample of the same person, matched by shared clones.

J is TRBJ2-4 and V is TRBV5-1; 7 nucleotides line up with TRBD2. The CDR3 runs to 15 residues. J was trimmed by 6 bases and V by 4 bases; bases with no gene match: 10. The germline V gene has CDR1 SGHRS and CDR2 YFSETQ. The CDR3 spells CASSNGDYSTNIQYF. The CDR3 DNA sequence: TGCGCCAGCAGCAACGGGGACTATTCGACAAACATTCAGTACTTC.

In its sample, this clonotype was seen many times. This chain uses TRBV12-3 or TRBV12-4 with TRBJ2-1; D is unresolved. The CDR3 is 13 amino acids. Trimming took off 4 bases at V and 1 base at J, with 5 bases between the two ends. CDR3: CASSWESYNEQFF. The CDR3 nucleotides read TGTGCCAGCAGTTGGGAATCCTACAATGAGCAGTTCTTC.

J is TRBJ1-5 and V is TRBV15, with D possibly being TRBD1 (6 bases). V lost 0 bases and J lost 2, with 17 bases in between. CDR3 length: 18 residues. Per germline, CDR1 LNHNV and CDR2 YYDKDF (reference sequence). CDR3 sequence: CATSRDPTGRFGNQPQHF. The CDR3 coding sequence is TGTGCCACCAGCAGAGATCCCACAGGGAGGTTTGGCAATCAGCCCCAGCATTTT.

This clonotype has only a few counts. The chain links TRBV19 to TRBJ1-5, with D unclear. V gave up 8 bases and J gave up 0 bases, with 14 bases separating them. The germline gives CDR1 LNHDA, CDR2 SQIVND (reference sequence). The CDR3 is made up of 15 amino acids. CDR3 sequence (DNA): TGTGCCAGTCAAGTACGGGATTATAGCAATCAGCCCCAGCATTTT. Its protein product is CASQVRDYSNQPQHF.

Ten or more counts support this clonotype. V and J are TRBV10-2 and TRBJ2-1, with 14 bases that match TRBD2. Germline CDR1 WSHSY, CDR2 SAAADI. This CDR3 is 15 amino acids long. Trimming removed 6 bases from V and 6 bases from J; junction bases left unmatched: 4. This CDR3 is CASSAGTSGSNEQFF. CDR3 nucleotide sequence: TGCGCCAGCAGCGCTGGGACTAGCGGGAGCAATGAGCAGTTCTTC.

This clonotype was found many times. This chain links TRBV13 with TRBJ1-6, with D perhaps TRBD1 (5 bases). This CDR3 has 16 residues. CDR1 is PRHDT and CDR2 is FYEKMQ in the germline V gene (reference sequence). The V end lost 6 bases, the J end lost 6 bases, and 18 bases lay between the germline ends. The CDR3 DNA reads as TGTGCCAGCAGTCTAGGACACACCATTATTAATTCACCCCTCCACTTT. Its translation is CASSLGHTIINSPLHF.

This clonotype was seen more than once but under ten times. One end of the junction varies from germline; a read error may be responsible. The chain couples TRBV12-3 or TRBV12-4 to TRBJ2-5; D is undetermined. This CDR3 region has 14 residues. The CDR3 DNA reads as TGTGCCAGCAGTTTAAACGATGCTCAAGAGACCCGGTACTTC. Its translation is CASSLNDAQETRYF.

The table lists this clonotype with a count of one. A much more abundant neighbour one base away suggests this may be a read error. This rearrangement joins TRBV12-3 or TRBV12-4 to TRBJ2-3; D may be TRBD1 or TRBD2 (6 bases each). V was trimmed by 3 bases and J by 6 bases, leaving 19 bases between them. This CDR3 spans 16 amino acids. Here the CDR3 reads CASSLRITGAGDTQYF. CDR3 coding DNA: TGTGCCAGCAGTTTGAGGATAACGGGGGCGGGGGATACGCAGTATTTT.

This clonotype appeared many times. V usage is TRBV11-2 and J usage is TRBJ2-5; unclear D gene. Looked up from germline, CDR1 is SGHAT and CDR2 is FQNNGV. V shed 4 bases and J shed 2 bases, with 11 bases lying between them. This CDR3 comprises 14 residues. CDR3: CASSSLDGQETQYF. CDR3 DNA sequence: TGTGCCAGCAGCTCCCTGGACGGTCAAGAGACCCAGTACTTC.